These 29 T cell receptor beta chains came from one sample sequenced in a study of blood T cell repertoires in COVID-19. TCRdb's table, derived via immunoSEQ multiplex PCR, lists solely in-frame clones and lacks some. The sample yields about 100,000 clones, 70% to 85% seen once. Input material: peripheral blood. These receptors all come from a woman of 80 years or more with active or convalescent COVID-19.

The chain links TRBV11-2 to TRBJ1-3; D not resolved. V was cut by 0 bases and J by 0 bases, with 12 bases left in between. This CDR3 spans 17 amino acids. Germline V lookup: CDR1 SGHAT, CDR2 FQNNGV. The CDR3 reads CASSLEPGGNSGNTIYF. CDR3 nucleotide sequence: TGTGCCAGCAGCTTAGAGCCTGGAGGAAACTCTGGAAACACCATATATTTT.

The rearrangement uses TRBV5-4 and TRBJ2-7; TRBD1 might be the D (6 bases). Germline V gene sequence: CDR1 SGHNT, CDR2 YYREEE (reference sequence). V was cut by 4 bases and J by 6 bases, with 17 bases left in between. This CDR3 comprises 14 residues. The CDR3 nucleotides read TGTGCCAGCAGCCCATATGGCAGGGGTGGCGAGCAGTACTTC. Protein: CASSPYGRGGEQYF. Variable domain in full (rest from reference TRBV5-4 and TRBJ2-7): ETGVTQSPTHLIKTRGQQVTLRCSSQSGHNTVSWYQQALGQGPQFIFQYYREEENGRGNFPPRFSGLQFPNYSSELNVNALELDDSALYLCASSPYGRGGEQYFGPGTRLTVT.

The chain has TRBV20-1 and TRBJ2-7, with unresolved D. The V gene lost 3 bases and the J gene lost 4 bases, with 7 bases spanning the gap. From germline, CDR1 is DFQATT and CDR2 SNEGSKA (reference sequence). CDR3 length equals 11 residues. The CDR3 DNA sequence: TGCAGTGCTAGGTGGCAATACGAGCAGTACTTC. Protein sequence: CSARWQYEQYF.

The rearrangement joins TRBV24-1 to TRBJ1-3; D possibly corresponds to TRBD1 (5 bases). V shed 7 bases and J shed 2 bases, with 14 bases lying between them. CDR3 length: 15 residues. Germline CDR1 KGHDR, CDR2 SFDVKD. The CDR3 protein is CATRMNQTAGNTIYF. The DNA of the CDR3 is TGTGCCACCAGGATGAATCAGACAGCTGGAAACACCATATATTTT.

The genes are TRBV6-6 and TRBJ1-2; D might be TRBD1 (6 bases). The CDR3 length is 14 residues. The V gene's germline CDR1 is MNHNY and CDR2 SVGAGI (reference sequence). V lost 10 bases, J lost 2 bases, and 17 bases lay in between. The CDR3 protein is CATRSGGLNYGYTF. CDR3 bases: TGTGCCACGCGATCTGGGGGCCTAAACTATGGCTACACCTTC.

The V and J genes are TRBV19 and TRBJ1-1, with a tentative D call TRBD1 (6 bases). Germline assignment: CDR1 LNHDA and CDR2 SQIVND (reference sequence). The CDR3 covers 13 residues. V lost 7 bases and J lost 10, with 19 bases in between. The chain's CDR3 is CASKSGAQGRAFF. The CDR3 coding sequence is TGTGCCAGTAAAAGCGGGGCACAGGGTCGAGCTTTCTTT.

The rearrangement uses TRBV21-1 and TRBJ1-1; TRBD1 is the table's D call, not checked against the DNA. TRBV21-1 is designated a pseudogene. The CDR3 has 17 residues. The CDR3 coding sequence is TGTGCCAGCAGCAAACGCCTACACAGGGGTCTGAACACTGAAGCTTTCTTT. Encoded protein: CASSKRLHRGLNTEAFF.

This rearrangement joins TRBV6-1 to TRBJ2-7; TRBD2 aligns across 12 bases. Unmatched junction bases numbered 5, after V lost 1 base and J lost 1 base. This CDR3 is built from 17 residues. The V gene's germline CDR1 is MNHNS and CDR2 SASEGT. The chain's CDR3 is CASSEVTSGGPSYEQYF. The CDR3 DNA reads TGTGCCAGCAGTGAAGTAACTAGCGGGGGGCCTTCCTACGAGCAGTACTTC.

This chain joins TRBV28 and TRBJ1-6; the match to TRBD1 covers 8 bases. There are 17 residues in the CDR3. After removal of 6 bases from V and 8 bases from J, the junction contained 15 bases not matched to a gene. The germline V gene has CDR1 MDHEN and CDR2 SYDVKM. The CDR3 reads CASSPGGVFRGDSPLHF. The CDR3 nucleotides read TGTGCCAGCAGCCCAGGGGGCGTCTTTAGGGGCGATTCACCCCTCCACTTT. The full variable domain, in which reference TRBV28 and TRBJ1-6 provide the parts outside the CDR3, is DVKVTQSSRYLVKRTGEKVFLECVQDMDHENMFWYRQDPGLGLRLIYFSYDVKMKEKGDIPEGYSVSREKKERFSLILESASTNQTSMYLCASSPGGVFRGDSPLHFGNGTRLTVT.

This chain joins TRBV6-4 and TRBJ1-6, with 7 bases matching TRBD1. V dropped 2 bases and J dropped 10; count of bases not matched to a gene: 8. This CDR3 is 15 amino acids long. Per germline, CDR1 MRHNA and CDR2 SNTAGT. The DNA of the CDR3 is TGTGCCAGCAGTGACACAGGGGAGATAGACTCACCCCTCCACTTT. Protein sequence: CASSDTGEIDSPLHF.

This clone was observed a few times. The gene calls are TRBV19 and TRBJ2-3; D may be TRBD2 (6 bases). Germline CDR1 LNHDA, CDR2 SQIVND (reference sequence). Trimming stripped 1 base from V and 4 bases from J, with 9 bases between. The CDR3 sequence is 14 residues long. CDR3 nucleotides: TGTGCCAGTAGTATAGTCTCGGGGGCAGATACGCAGTATTTT. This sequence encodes CASSIVSGADTQYF.

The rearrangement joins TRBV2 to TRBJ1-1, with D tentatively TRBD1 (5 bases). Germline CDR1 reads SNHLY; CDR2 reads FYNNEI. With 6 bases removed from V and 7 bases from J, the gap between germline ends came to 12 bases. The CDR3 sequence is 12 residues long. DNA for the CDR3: TGTGCCAGCAGGGACACGAATATTGAAGCTTTCTTT. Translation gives CASRDTNIEAFF.

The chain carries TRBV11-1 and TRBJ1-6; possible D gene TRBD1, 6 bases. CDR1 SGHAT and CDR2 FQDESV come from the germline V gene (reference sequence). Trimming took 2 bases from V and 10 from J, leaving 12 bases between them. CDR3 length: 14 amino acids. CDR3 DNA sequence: TGTGCCAGCAGCTTAATCCCAGGGGACTCACCCCTCCACTTT. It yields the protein CASSLIPGDSPLHF.

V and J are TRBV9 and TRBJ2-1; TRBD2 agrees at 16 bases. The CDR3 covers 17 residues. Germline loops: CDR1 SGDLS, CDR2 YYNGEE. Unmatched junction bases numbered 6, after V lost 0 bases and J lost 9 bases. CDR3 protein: CASSVAGLAGGHSEQFF. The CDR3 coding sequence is TGTGCCAGCAGCGTAGCGGGACTAGCGGGGGGGCATAGTGAGCAGTTCTTC. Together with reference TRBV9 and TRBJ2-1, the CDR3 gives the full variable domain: DSGVTQTPKHLITATGQRVTLRCSPRSGDLSVYWYQQSLDQGLQFLIQYYNGEERAKGNILERFSAQQFPDLHSELNLSSLELGDSALYFCASSVAGLAGGHSEQFFGPGTRLTVL.

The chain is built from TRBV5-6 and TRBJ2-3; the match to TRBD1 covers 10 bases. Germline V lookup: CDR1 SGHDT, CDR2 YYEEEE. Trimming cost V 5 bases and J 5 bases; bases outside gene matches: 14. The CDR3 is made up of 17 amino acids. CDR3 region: CASRRRLGTGVGDTQYF. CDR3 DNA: TGTGCCAGCAGAAGAAGGCTCGGGACAGGGGTCGGAGATACGCAGTATTTT.

The CDR3: CASSHPPGGTKNIQYF. In DNA, the CDR3 is TGCGCCAGCAGCCACCCGCCAGGGGGTACCAAAAACATTCAGTACTTC. J is TRBJ2-4 and V is TRBV4-1; TRBD1 agrees at 7 bases. Germline CDR1 MGHRA, CDR2 YSYEKL. CDR3 length equals 16 residues. Losses at the gene ends were 3 bases for V and 2 bases for J; bases not matched to a gene: 7.

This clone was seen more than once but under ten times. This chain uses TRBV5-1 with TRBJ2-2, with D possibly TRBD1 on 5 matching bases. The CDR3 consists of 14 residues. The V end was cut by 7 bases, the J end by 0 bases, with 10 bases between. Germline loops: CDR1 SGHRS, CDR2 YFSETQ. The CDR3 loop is CASQGSANTGELFF. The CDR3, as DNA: TGCGCCAGCCAGGGATCCGCGAACACCGGGGAGCTGTTTTTT.

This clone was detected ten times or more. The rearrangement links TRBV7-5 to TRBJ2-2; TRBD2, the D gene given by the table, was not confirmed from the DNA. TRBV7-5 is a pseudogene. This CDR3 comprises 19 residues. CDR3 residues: CARSLNSRGNCLNTGELFF. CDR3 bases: TGTGCCAGAAGCTTAAATTCGCGGGGAAACTGTCTTAACACCGGGGAGCTGTTTTTT.

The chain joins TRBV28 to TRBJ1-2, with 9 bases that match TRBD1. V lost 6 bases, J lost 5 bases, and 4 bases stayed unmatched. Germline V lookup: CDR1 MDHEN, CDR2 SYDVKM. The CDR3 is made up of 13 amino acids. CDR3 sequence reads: CASRTGGTYGYTF. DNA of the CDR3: TGTGCCAGCAGGACAGGGGGAACATATGGCTACACCTTC.

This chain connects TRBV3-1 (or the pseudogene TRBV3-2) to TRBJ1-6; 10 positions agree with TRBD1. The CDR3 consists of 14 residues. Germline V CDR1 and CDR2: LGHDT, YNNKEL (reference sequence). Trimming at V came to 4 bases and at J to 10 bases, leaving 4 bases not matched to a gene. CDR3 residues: CASSPDRGRSPLHF. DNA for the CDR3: TGTGCCAGCAGCCCAGACAGGGGGCGGTCACCCCTCCACTTT.

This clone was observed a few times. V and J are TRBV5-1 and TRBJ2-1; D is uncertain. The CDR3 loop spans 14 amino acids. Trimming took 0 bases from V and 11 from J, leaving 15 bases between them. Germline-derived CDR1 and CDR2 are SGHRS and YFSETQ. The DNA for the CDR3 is TGCGCCAGCAGCTTGGGCTCCCGTCGGAGTCAGCAGTTCTTC. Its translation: CASSLGSRRSQQFF.

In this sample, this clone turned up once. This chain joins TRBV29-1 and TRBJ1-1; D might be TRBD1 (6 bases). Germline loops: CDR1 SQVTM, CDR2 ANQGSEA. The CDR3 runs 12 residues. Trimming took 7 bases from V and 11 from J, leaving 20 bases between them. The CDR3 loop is CSAVAGTRKAFF. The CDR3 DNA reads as TGCAGCGCCGTCGCCGGGACAAGGAAGGCTTTCTTT. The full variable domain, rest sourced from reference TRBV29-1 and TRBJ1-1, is SAVISQKPSRDICQRGTSLTIQCQVDSQVTMMFWYRQQPGQSLTLIATANQGSEATYESGFVIDKFPISRPNLTFSTLTVSNMSPEDSSIYLCSAVAGTRKAFFGQGTRLTVV.

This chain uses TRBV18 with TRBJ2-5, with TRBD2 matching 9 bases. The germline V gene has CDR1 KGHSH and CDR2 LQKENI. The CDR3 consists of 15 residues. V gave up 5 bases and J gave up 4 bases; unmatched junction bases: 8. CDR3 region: CASSTTREGGETQYF. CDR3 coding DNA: TGTGCCAGCTCAACTACGCGGGAGGGAGGAGAGACCCAGTACTTC.

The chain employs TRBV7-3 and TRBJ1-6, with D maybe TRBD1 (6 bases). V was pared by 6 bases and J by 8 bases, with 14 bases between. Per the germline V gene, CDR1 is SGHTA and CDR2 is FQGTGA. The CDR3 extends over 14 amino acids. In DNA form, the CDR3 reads TGTGCCAGCAGAATCCACAGGGATCATTCACCCCTCCACTTT. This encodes CASRIHRDHSPLHF.

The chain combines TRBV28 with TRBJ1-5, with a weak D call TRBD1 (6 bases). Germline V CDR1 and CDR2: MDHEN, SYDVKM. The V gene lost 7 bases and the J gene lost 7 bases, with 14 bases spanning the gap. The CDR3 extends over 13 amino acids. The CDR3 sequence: CASKTGMGQPQHF. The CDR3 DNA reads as TGTGCCAGCAAAACAGGGATGGGCCAGCCCCAGCATTTT. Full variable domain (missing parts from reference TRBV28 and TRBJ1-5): DVKVTQSSRYLVKRTGEKVFLECVQDMDHENMFWYRQDPGLGLRLIYFSYDVKMKEKGDIPEGYSVSREKKERFSLILESASTNQTSMYLCASKTGMGQPQHFGDGTRLSIL.

CDR3 residues: CASTYRGDYGYTF. In DNA form, the CDR3 reads TGTGCCAGCACATACAGGGGGGATTATGGCTACACCTTC. The chain is built from TRBV12-3 or TRBV12-4 and TRBJ1-2; 8 nucleotides agree with TRBD1. After removal of 7 bases from V and 5 bases from J, the junction contained 6 bases not matched to a gene. This CDR3 region has 13 residues.

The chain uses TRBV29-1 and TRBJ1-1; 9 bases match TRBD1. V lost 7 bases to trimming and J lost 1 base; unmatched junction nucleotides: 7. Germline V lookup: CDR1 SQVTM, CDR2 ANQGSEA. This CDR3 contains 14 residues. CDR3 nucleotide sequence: TGCAGCGGTCAGGCGGGACAGGGGAACACTGAAGCTTTCTTT. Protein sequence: CSGQAGQGNTEAFF.

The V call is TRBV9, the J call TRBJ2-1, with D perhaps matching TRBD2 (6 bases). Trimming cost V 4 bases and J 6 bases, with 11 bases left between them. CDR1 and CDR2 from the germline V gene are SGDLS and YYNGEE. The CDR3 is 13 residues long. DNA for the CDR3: TGTGCCAGCAGCTTCCGGGGGTCCAATGAGCAGTTCTTC. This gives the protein CASSFRGSNEQFF.

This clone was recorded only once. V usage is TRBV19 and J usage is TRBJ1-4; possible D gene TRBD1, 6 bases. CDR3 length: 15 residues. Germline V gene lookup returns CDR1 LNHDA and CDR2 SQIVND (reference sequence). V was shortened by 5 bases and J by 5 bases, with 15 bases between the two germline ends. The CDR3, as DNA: TGTGCCAGTAGTCCCTCCGGACAGAAGAATGAAAAACTGTTTTTT. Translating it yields CASSPSGQKNEKLFF. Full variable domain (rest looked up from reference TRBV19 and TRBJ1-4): DGGITQSPKYLFRKEGQNVTLSCEQNLNHDAMYWYRQDPGQGLRLIYYSQIVNDFQKGDIAEGYSVSREKKESFPLTVTSAQKNPTAFYLCASSPSGQKNEKLFFGSGTQLSVL.